Described below is a single T cell receptor beta chain sequence and its context. The data are from a study of T cells expressing NK-cell markers. TCRdb re-called the 5' RACE reads, yielding one record per CDR3 amino acid sequence without DNA. Seen in this sample are 300,000 to 500,000 distinct CDR3 sequences; the ten most common clones hold around a tenth. The sequencing input was blood T cells: a sorted CD56 or NKG2C T cell subset, CD4+ or CD8+ T cells, or bulk PBMC T cells (not recorded which). The TCR was taken from a woman in her forties or fifties in good health.

CDR3 loop: CASSPQDSPYNEQFF. The V call is TRBV18, the J call TRBJ2-1. CDR3 size: 15 residues. The germline V gene encodes CDR1 KGHSH and CDR2 LQKENI.